Listed here are 2 T cell receptor beta chains from one sample, sequenced in a study of blood T cell repertoires in COVID-19. Repertoires were generated with immunoSEQ multiplex PCR, while TCRdb's copy carries only in-frame clones and drops some. The sample consists of approximately 260,000 clones, under 85% of them appearing once. Input material: peripheral blood. The receptors here all came from a woman in her thirties or forties with active or convalescent COVID-19.

This clone was seen just once. The V gene is TRBV7-2, the J gene TRBJ2-1; 8 bases match TRBD2. The CDR3 runs 15 residues. V lost 5 bases to trimming and J lost 0 bases; unmatched junction nucleotides: 3. Germline-derived CDR1 and CDR2 are SGHTA and FQGNSA. The CDR3 DNA reads as TGTGCCAGCAGCCGCGGGGGGCCCTCCTACAATGAGCAGTTCTTC. It is translated as CASSRGGPSYNEQFF.

This clone was seen a handful of times. The chain recombines TRBV7-6 with TRBJ1-1; TRBD1 matches at 8 bases. Trimming cost V 5 bases and J 2 bases; bases outside gene matches: 4. The V gene's germline CDR1 is SGHVS and CDR2 FNYEAQ. The CDR3 has 14 amino acids. DNA of the CDR3: TGTGCCAGCAGCACGGGACAGGTCAACACTGAAGCTTTCTTT. It specifies CASSTGQVNTEAFF.